What follows is one T cell receptor (beta chain) and its context. Its antigen is as yet unknown. The sample comes from a study of identical twins. Broader study findings: For cord blood, abundant beta clonotypes had fewer insertions, unlike memory repertoires, which showed none.

TCRdb re-called the 5' RACE reads with MiXCR, one entry per CDR3 protein. The table includes roughly 750,000 distinct CDR3 sequences, approximately 21% detected once. CDR1 is ENHRY and CDR2 is SYGVKD in the germline V gene. The CDR3 sequence is 15 residues long. With 6 bases clipped from V and 8 bases from J, the junction kept 10 bases outside the gene matches. These data also featured in a second study, about T cells expressing NK-cell markers. Per that study: Obtained from sorted CD3+CD56+NKG2C+, CD3+CD56+NKG2C- and CD3+CD56-NKG2C+ T cells were the TCR beta repertoires.

The TCR was taken from a woman aged 18 to 35 in good health. Sequenced material: PBMCs. V usage is TRBV10-3 and J usage is TRBJ2-1; 10 nucleotides line up with TRBD1. The CDR3: CAIRKARQGADEQFF. CDR3 nucleotides: TGTGCCATCAGGAAGGCGCGACAGGGGGCGGATGAGCAGTTCTTC.